The rows below give T cell receptor beta chains drawn from one sample of a study of T cells in Graves' hyperthyroidism and ophthalmopathy. Using its own MiXCR run on the multiplex PCR reads, TCRdb lists one record per CDR3 protein. The table shows hundreds of thousands of distinct CDR3 sequences, with roughly a quarter occurring only once. The sample was blood. The receptors originated from a woman aged 25 to 39 with Graves' ophthalmopathy. Both conserved end residues are part of each CDR3. D genes are given only for firm matches. Clone size is given for some rows only: seen once, a few or many times, or a class if the clone is expanded.

j_call,v_call,d_call,clone_size,cdr3_aa,cdr3_nt
TRBJ1-5,TRBV12-3/TRBV12-4,-,-,CASSFGGHQPQHF,TGTGCCAGCAGTTTTGGAGGCCATCAGCCCCAGCATTTT
TRBJ2-7,TRBV5-1,-,many,CASSLDGSYEQYF,TGCGCCAGCAGCTTGGACGGTTCCTACGAGCAGTACTTC
TRBJ1-2,TRBV27,-,many,CASSLEGRYGYTF,TGTGCCAGCAGTTTAGAGGGGCGGTATGGCTACACCTTC
TRBJ2-5,TRBV2,-,many,CASSSQGQGETQYF,TGTGCCAGCAGTTCACAGGGCCAAGGAGAGACCCAGTACTTC
TRBJ2-7,TRBV7-8,-,many,CASSPTRQRAYYEQYF,TGTGCCAGCAGCCCTACACGGCAGCGGGCCTATTACGAGCAGTACTTC
TRBJ1-2,TRBV10-2,-,-,CASSALGVLNYGYTF,TGCGCCAGCAGTGCGTTGGGGGTCCTTAACTATGGCTACACCTTC
TRBJ1-1,TRBV5-1,-,-,CASTTTGNTEAFF,TGCGCCAGCACCACAACAGGGAACACTGAAGCTTTCTTT
TRBJ2-2,TRBV10-3,-,-,CATGSNTGELFF,TGTGCCACAGGATCCAACACCGGGGAGCTGTTTTTT
TRBJ1-2,TRBV2,TRBD1,many,CASSPDRESGYTF,TGTGCCAGCAGTCCGGACAGGGAGAGTGGCTACACCTTC
TRBJ2-2,TRBV30,-,-,CAWSRQEPGELFF,TGTGCCTGGAGTAGGCAGGAACCCGGGGAGCTGTTTTTT
TRBJ2-5,TRBV2,-,many,CASSEYNSQETQYF,TGTGCCAGCAGTGAATACAATTCCCAAGAGACCCAGTACTTC
TRBJ2-7,TRBV7-3,-,many,CASSLKFGGTYEQYF,TGTGCCAGCAGCTTAAAATTTGGCGGTACCTACGAGCAGTACTTC
TRBJ1-1,TRBV30,-,-,CAWSVPEINEAFF,TGTGCCTGGAGTGTACCCGAAATCAATGAAGCTTTCTTT
TRBJ2-7,TRBV7-2,-,many,CASSFAGTDEQYF,TGTGCCAGCAGCTTCGCAGGGACCGACGAGCAGTACTTC
TRBJ2-5,TRBV7-8,-,many,CASSLPRDFQETQYF,TGTGCCAGCAGCTTACCTCGGGACTTTCAAGAGACCCAGTACTTC
TRBJ2-7,TRBV4-3,TRBD1,few,CASSYKGTGGYEQYF,TGCGCCAGCAGCTACAAGGGGACAGGGGGCTACGAGCAGTACTTC
TRBJ1-3,TRBV12-3/TRBV12-4,TRBD1,-,CASSLEKGAKGNTIYF,TGTGCCAGCAGTTTAGAGAAGGGGGCAAAAGGAAACACCATATATTTT
TRBJ2-7,TRBV12-3/TRBV12-4,TRBD1,many,CASSKDRAAGLYEQYF,TGTGCCAGCAGCAAAGACAGGGCCGCTGGATTATACGAGCAGTACTTC
TRBJ1-1,TRBV27,-,many,CASLTTGTAEAFF,TGTGCCAGCCTAACGACCGGGACTGCTGAAGCTTTCTTT
TRBJ2-7,TRBV28,-,few,CASSSPNQEQYF,TGTGCCAGCAGTTCCCCCAACCAGGAGCAGTACTTC
TRBJ2-7,TRBV6-5,TRBD2,few,CASLAAGGPGEQYF,TGTGCCAGCTTGGCGGCGGGAGGGCCGGGAGAGCAGTACTTC
TRBJ2-7,TRBV5-1,-,many,CASSLGTDAYEQYF,TGCGCCAGCAGCTTGGGGACTGATGCCTACGAGCAGTACTTC
TRBJ2-7,TRBV7-3,-,many,CASSLTGQSSYEQYF,TGTGCCAGCAGCTTAACGGGGCAGAGCTCCTACGAGCAGTACTTC
TRBJ2-5,TRBV6-5,TRBD1,-,CASSHRDRGQETQYF,TGTGCCAGCAGTCACCGGGACAGGGGTCAAGAGACCCAGTACTTC
TRBJ2-2,TRBV27,TRBD2,-,CASSLKAGGTGELFF,TGTGCCAGCAGTTTAAAAGCGGGAGGAACCGGGGAGCTGTTTTTT
TRBJ1-2,TRBV18,-,many,CASSPRDGDYGYTF,TGTGCCAGCTCACCACGTGACGGGGACTATGGCTACACCTTC
TRBJ1-1,TRBV7-9,-,many,CASSQPAPNTEAFF,TGTGCCAGCAGCCAACCCGCACCGAACACTGAAGCTTTCTTT
TRBJ2-4,TRBV6-2/TRBV6-3,TRBD2,many,CASMGLAGSGTKNIQYF,TGTGCCAGCATGGGACTAGCGGGGAGCGGGACCAAAAACATTCAGTACTTC
TRBJ1-5,TRBV4-3,TRBD1,-,CASSLSPGTGGAGQPQHF,TGCGCCAGCAGCCTAAGTCCCGGGACAGGGGGCGCGGGGCAGCCCCAGCATTTT
TRBJ1-1,TRBV6-2/TRBV6-3,TRBD1,-,CASSYPPGTGGGWYTEAFF,TGTGCCAGCAGTTACCCTCCGGGGACAGGCGGCGGGTGGTACACTGAAGCTTTCTTT
TRBJ1-1,TRBV7-2,-,many,CASSFVVSMNTEAFF,TGTGCCAGCAGCTTTGTGGTATCCATGAACACTGAAGCTTTCTTT
TRBJ1-2,TRBV15,-,-,CATSQTAYGYTF,TGTGCCACCAGCCAGACAGCCTATGGCTACACCTTC
TRBJ2-5,TRBV7-9,TRBD2,-,CASSFGGGDQETQYF,TGTGCCAGCAGCTTTGGCGGGGGGGATCAAGAGACCCAGTACTTC
TRBJ1-1,TRBV6-1,TRBD1,many,CASSEGRDRVNTEAFF,TGTGCCAGCAGTGAAGGTAGGGACAGGGTGAACACTGAAGCTTTCTTT
TRBJ2-5,TRBV6-5,-,many,CASSYASVSPKETQYF,TGTGCCAGCAGTTACGCTTCTGTTTCACCTAAAGAGACCCAGTACTTC
TRBJ2-5,TRBV6-1,-,-,CASSAWGGRETQYF,TGTGCCAGCAGTGCCTGGGGCGGTAGAGAGACCCAGTACTTC
TRBJ2-2,TRBV6-2/TRBV6-3,-,many,CASSKYSDSNTGELFF,TGTGCCAGCAGTAAATACTCAGACAGTAACACCGGGGAGCTGTTTTTT
TRBJ2-5,TRBV10-3,TRBD2,many,CAISDTSGGGQTQYF,TGTGCCATCAGTGACACTAGCGGGGGAGGGCAGACCCAGTACTTC
TRBJ1-1,TRBV7-3,-,many,CASSLTTNTEAFF,TGTGCCAGCAGCTTAACTACGAACACTGAAGCTTTCTTT
TRBJ1-1,TRBV7-8,TRBD1,many,CASSIGGGLIEAFF,TGTGCCAGCAGCATCGGAGGGGGCCTAATTGAAGCTTTCTTT
TRBJ1-5,TRBV29-1,TRBD1,once,CSVSSGGNSNQPQHF,TGCAGCGTTTCATCAGGGGGAAATAGCAATCAGCCCCAGCATTTT
TRBJ2-7,TRBV30,-,many,CAWSRVSSYEQYF,TGTGCCTGGAGTAGGGTTAGCTCCTACGAGCAGTACTTC
TRBJ2-5,TRBV6-5,-,many,CASSFRIQQETQYF,TGTGCCAGCAGTTTCCGGATACAGCAAGAGACCCAGTACTTC
TRBJ1-1,TRBV29-1,-,once,CSVGMSNTEAFF,TGCAGCGTAGGGATGTCGAACACTGAAGCTTTCTTT
TRBJ1-6,TRBV12-3/TRBV12-4,TRBD1,-,CASSLTLGTESYSPLHF,TGTGCCAGCAGTCTTACCCTCGGGACAGAGAGCTATTCACCCCTCCACTTT
TRBJ2-5,TRBV7-3,-,many,CASSLFGTSETQYF,TGTGCCAGCAGCTTATTTGGCACATCCGAGACCCAGTACTTC
TRBJ1-5,TRBV4-1,TRBD1,many,CASSQGQGVPQHF,TGCGCCAGCAGCCAAGGACAGGGCGTGCCCCAGCATTTT
TRBJ1-1,TRBV6-2/TRBV6-3,-,many,CASSPTGAGLNTEAFF,TGTGCCAGCAGCCCTACAGGAGCGGGGCTGAACACTGAAGCTTTCTTT
TRBJ2-7,TRBV6-2/TRBV6-3,TRBD2,many,CASRGSGGTQYF,TGTGCCAGCAGAGGTAGCGGGGGAACGCAGTACTTC
TRBJ2-2,TRBV6-2/TRBV6-3,TRBD1,many,CASSRDRETGELFF,TGTGCCAGCAGCAGAGACAGGGAAACCGGGGAGCTGTTTTTT